One T cell receptor (beta chain) is described in this entry. The authors ran a second PCR of roughly 7 to 11 cycles using a sample-barcoded 5' primer and a J-beta primer mix. TCRdb ran MiXCR on the 5' RACE reads and lists one entry per CDR3 protein. The table has about 730,000 distinct CDR3 sequences, roughly 44% seen once. These data originate in a study of blood T cells in healthy people across ages. The CDR3 has 15 residues. In germline, CDR1 is LGHDT, CDR2 YNNKEL (reference sequence). The amount of total RNA extracted per sample was at least 5.5 micrograms. Source material: blood. The clonotype was recovered from a woman aged 55 to 70 in good health. The V and J genes are TRBV3-1 and TRBJ2-4, with 7 bases lining up with TRBD1. Judging by the DNA end, TRBJ2-7 fits better; the J call may be wrong. The CDR3 is CASSPRRQGRYEQYF. The CDR3 coding sequence is TGTGCCAGCAGCCCCCGGAGACAGGGCCGCTACGAGCAGTACTTC.